Listed below are T cell receptor beta chains from one sample, sequenced in a study of beta chain features in type 1 diabetes. Data came from immunoSEQ multiplex PCR; TCRdb stores just in-frame clones and leaves some out. The sample holds some 290,000 clones; roughly 13% are singletons and the top ten take over 0.015%. The material sequenced was naive CD4+ T cells from blood. The receptors were gathered from a man aged 30 to 45 with type 1 diabetes. CDR3s include the opening cysteine and the closing phenylalanine or tryptophan. Fields, in order: V gene, D gene, J gene, clone size, CDR3 protein, CDR3 DNA. A D gene is named only where the DNA matches it firmly. Clone sizes are given selectively: once, few, many, or a class where the clone is expanded.

TRBV7-9	TRBD1	TRBJ1-1	-	CASSPQGARTEAFF	TGTGCCAGCAGCCCACAGGGGGCGCGCACTGAAGCTTTCTTT
TRBV7-8	-	TRBJ2-2	few	CASSFRWGGAATGELFF	TGTGCCAGCAGCTTCCGATGGGGGGGCGCGGCCACCGGGGAGCTGTTTTTT
TRBV29-1	-	TRBJ1-2	-	CSVGLYGEDYGYTF	TGCAGCGTTGGGCTTTACGGGGAGGACTATGGCTACACCTTC
TRBV18	-	TRBJ2-3	few	CASSRSGGDTQYF	TGTGCCAGCTCAAGATCCGGAGGCGATACGCAGTATTTT
TRBV2	TRBD2	TRBJ2-1	-	CASRSGGSYNEQFF	TGTGCCAGCAGAAGCGGGGGTTCCTACAATGAGCAGTTCTTC
TRBV2	-	TRBJ2-5	-	CASRTERQETQYF	TGTGCCAGCAGGACGGAGCGCCAAGAGACCCAGTACTTC
TRBV19	-	TRBJ1-2	-	CASSQGSSGNYGYTF	TGTGCCAGTAGTCAAGGGAGTTCGGGTAACTATGGCTACACCTTC
TRBV9	TRBD2	TRBJ2-7	-	CASSVGTATSGTVSYEQYF	TGTGCCAGCAGCGTAGGGACAGCTACTAGCGGGACCGTGTCCTACGAGCAGTACTTC
TRBV4-2	TRBD2	TRBJ2-7	-	CASSRNIAGQTPYEQYF	TGTGCCAGCAGCCGAAATATAGCGGGACAAACTCCCTACGAGCAGTACTTC
TRBV9	-	TRBJ2-1	-	CASSVAYNTLSYNEQFF	TGTGCCAGCAGCGTAGCTTACAACACCCTCTCCTACAATGAGCAGTTCTTC
TRBV5-6	TRBD1	TRBJ1-1	few	CASSFRTGSNTEAFF	TGTGCCAGCAGCTTTCGGACAGGCTCGAACACTGAAGCTTTCTTT
TRBV7-6	-	TRBJ2-5	-	CASSFLSGQTQYF	TGTGCCAGCAGCTTTCTATCAGGGCAGACCCAGTACTTC
TRBV28	-	TRBJ2-7	few	CASSFRYEQYF	TGTGCCAGCAGTTTCCGGTACGAGCAGTACTTC
TRBV7-2	TRBD1	TRBJ2-4	-	CASSLDQGARNIQYF	TGTGCCAGCAGCTTAGATCAGGGGGCTAGAAACATTCAGTACTTC
TRBV28	-	TRBJ2-1	few	CASSGSGEPLGHEQFF	TGTGCCAGCAGTGGCTCGGGAGAGCCCTTGGGCCATGAGCAGTTCTTC
TRBV28	-	TRBJ2-1	few	CASRLKTTSYNEQFF	TGTGCCAGCAGGCTCAAGACAACGAGCTACAATGAGCAGTTCTTC
TRBV5-1	-	TRBJ1-2	-	CASSLDLFGNRNYGYTF	TGCGCCAGCAGCTTGGACCTCTTCGGTAATCGGAACTATGGCTACACCTTC
TRBV27	-	TRBJ1-5	-	CASSLFSSDNQPQHF	TGTGCCAGCAGTTTATTTTCCAGCGACAATCAGCCCCAGCATTTT
TRBV10-3	TRBD2	TRBJ2-3	-	CAIKPVAGTDTQYF	TGTGCCATCAAGCCGGTAGCGGGGACAGATACGCAGTATTTT
TRBV6-5	-	TRBJ1-2	few	CASSYGVNYGYTF	TGTGCCAGCAGTTACGGAGTGAACTATGGCTACACCTTC
TRBV7-3	TRBD2	TRBJ2-1	few	CASSLVRTSGPSSYNEQFF	TGTGCCAGCAGCTTAGTGAGGACTAGCGGGCCGAGCTCCTACAATGAGCAGTTCTTC
TRBV7-9	-	TRBJ1-2	-	CASSFDRLYGYTF	TGTGCCAGCAGCTTCGACAGGTTATATGGCTACACCTTC
TRBV9	TRBD2	TRBJ2-7	-	CASGSGGVYEQYF	TGTGCCAGCGGGAGCGGGGGCGTCTACGAGCAGTACTTC
TRBV5-6	-	TRBJ1-5	once	CASSLSARGALWSNQPQHF	TGTGCCAGCAGCTTAAGTGCCAGGGGTGCATTGTGGAGCAATCAGCCCCAGCATTTT
TRBV23-1	-	TRBJ2-5	many	CASSQSRRDQYF	TGCGCCAGCAGTCAATCGCGGAGGGACCAGTACTTC
TRBV28	-	TRBJ2-7	few	CASREPGVYEQYF	TGTGCCAGCAGGGAACCGGGAGTCTACGAGCAGTACTTC
TRBV29-1	-	TRBJ1-2	-	CSVTDSLGSSYTF	TGCAGCGTCACCGACAGCCTAGGTTCAAGCTACACCTTC
TRBV29-1	-	TRBJ1-1	few	CSVDSRDTEAFF	TGCAGCGTAGACAGTCGGGACACTGAAGCTTTCTTT